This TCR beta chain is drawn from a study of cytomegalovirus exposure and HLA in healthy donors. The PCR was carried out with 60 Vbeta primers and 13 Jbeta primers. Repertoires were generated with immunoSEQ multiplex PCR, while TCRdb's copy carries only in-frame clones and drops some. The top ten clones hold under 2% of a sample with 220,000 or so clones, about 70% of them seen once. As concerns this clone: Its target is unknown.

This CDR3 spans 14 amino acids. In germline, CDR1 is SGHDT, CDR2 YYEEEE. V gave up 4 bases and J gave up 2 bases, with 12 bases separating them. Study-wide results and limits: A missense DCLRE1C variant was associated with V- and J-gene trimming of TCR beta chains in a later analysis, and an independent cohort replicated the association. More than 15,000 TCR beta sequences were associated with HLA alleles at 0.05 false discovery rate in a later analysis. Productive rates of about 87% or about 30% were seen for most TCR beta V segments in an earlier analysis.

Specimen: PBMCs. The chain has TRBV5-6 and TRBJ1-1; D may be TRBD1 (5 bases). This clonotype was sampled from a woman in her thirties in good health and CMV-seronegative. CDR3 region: CASSPWGGNTEAFF. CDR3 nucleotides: TGTGCCAGCAGCCCATGGGGGGGTAACACTGAAGCTTTCTTT.